This passage covers 19 T cell receptor beta chains from one sample sequenced in a study of CD8 T cells in Susac syndrome (dated by TCRdb to the late 2010s). Library preparation employed the immunoSEQ multiplex PCR assay. RNA was extracted using the RNeasy kit, and about 0.5 to 1 ug of the RNA was reverse transcribed with random hexamers. The public reads were reprocessed in TCRdb via fastp at Q25 and MiXCR, keeping in-frame beta chains. Entries are consolidated by CDR3 protein sequence, retaining the most common genes and DNA. This sample has over 350,000 distinct CDR3 sequences in its table, and more than 80% of those were observed once. About 0.12% of the sample rests with the top ten. The material sequenced was CD8+ T cells from PBMCs. These receptors originate from a human donor with multiple sclerosis.

CDR3 bases: TGTGCCAGCAGCTTAGAAGGGTTCACAGATACGCAGTATTTT. It specifies CASSLEGFTDTQYF. This chain connects TRBV7-8 to TRBJ2-3; no clear D gene. The CDR3 contains 14 residues. V gave up 1 base and J gave up 2 bases, with 7 bases separating them. Germline-derived CDR1 and CDR2 are SGHVS and FQNEAQ.

The chain employs TRBV19 and TRBJ1-5, with a tentative D call TRBD1 (5 bases). The CDR3 spans 16 residues. Germline assignment: CDR1 LNHDA and CDR2 SQIVND (reference sequence). Trimming took off 9 bases at V and 6 bases at J, with 24 bases between the two ends. CDR3 sequence reads: CARPTGPLYHRQPQHF. The CDR3 nucleotides are TGTGCCAGACCCACGGGACCCCTGTATCACCGTCAGCCCCAGCATTTT. Full variable domain (rest looked up from reference TRBV19 and TRBJ1-5): DGGITQSPKYLFRKEGQNVTLSCEQNLNHDAMYWYRQDPGQGLRLIYYSQIVNDFQKGDIAEGYSVSREKKESFPLTVTSAQKNPTAFYLCARPTGPLYHRQPQHFGDGTRLSIL.

J is TRBJ2-1 and V is TRBV6-4, with D possibly matching TRBD1 (5 bases). V was cut by 2 bases and J by 7 bases, with 15 bases left in between. The CDR3 has 15 residues. Per the germline V gene, CDR1 is MRHNA and CDR2 is SNTAGT. CDR3 in amino acids: CASSDKSDPGNEQFF. CDR3 sequence (DNA): TGTGCCAGCAGTGACAAGTCGGATCCAGGGAATGAGCAGTTCTTC.

The V gene is TRBV19, the J gene TRBJ2-3, with D possibly being TRBD2 (5 bases). CDR3 length: 14 amino acids. CDR1 LNHDA and CDR2 SQIVND come from the germline V gene (reference sequence). Trimming took 9 bases from V and 1 from J, leaving 14 bases between them. CDR3 DNA sequence: TGTGCCAGCCCTCGGCGGGCTGGCACAGATACGCAGTATTTT. It encodes CASPRRAGTDTQYF. The variable domain in full, with the rest retrieved from reference TRBV19 and TRBJ2-3, is DGGITQSPKYLFRKEGQNVTLSCEQNLNHDAMYWYRQDPGQGLRLIYYSQIVNDFQKGDIAEGYSVSREKKESFPLTVTSAQKNPTAFYLCASPRRAGTDTQYFGPGTRLTVL.

The chain joins TRBV6-1 to TRBJ1-1; D is possibly TRBD1 (5 bases). The V end was cut by 1 base, the J end by 1 base, with 10 bases between. CDR1 and CDR2 (germline): MNHNS, SASEGT. This CDR3 has 15 residues. In nucleotides, the CDR3 is TGTGCCAGCAGTGAAGTGGATCAGGGGAACACTGAAGCTTTCTTT. This sequence encodes CASSEVDQGNTEAFF.

The V call is TRBV11-2, the J call TRBJ2-5, with TRBD1 identical over 11 bases. Germline CDR1 is SGHAT and CDR2 is FQNNGV. V dropped 4 bases and J dropped 5; count of bases not matched to a gene: 6. This CDR3 region has 15 residues. The CDR3 nucleotides read TGTGCCAGCAGCTCCAGGACAGGGGGCGCGGAGACCCAGTACTTC. Translating it yields CASSSRTGGAETQYF.

The CDR3, as DNA: TGTGCCAGCAGTTTTAACGAGGGAAGCACTGAAGCTTTCTTT. Translating it yields CASSFNEGSTEAFF. This sequence joins TRBV27 and TRBJ1-1; D call uncertain. CDR3 size: 14 residues. Germline V gene sequence: CDR1 MNHEY, CDR2 SMNVEV (reference sequence). V lost 3 bases and J 4 bases, leaving 12 bases between the germline ends.

This chain links TRBV11-2 with TRBJ2-3, with D unresolved. Germline V gives CDR1 SGHAT, CDR2 FQNNGV. CDR3 length: 13 residues. V lost 4 bases and J lost 6, with 11 bases in between. The CDR3 DNA reads TGTGCCAGCAGCTCCGTGGGGATGGATACGCAGTATTTT. Its protein product is CASSSVGMDTQYF. Drawing the rest from reference TRBV11-2 and TRBJ2-3, the complete variable domain is EAGVAQSPRYKIIEKRQSVAFWCNPISGHATLYWYQQILGQGPKLLIQFQNNGVVDDSQLPKDRFSAERLKGVDSTLKIQPAKLEDSAVYLCASSSVGMDTQYFGPGTRLTVL.

The rearrangement links TRBV30 to TRBJ2-1, with 10 bases aligning to TRBD1. Germline V lookup: CDR1 GTSNPN, CDR2 SVGIG (reference sequence). The CDR3 has 14 residues. V trimming: 1 base; J trimming: 6 bases; junction bases outside the gene matches: 3. In DNA form, the CDR3 reads TGTGCCTGGAGTGGGGGACAGGGGTCCAATGAGCAGTTCTTC. Translating gives CAWSGGQGSNEQFF.

The chain recombines TRBV6-5 with TRBJ2-7; the D gene could be TRBD1 or TRBD2 (5 bases each). This CDR3 has 12 amino acids. V lost 8 bases and J lost 6, with 14 bases in between. Germline CDR1 MNHEY, CDR2 SVGAGI. The CDR3 DNA is TGTGCCAGCGGGACGGCCGTCCTCGAGCAGTACTTC. It is translated as CASGTAVLEQYF.

This chain connects TRBV6-5 to TRBJ2-7, with TRBD1 matching over 7 bases. Per germline, CDR1 MNHEY and CDR2 SVGAGI. The trim removed 6 bases at V and 2 bases at J, leaving 10 bases unmatched. This CDR3 has 15 amino acids. Here the CDR3 reads CASRLIRDSTYEQYF. CDR3 DNA sequence: TGTGCCAGCAGACTGATCCGGGACAGCACCTACGAGCAGTACTTC.

This clonotype was counted only a few times. The rearrangement joins TRBV27 to TRBJ2-7; TRBD1 is a possible D gene (6 bases). This CDR3 has 13 residues. CDR1 and CDR2 from the germline V gene are MNHEY and SMNVEV (reference sequence). V was cut by 3 bases and J by 3 bases, with 9 bases left in between. The CDR3, as DNA: TGTGCCAGCAGTTTTGCCAGGGGCTACGAGCAGTACTTC. Protein sequence: CASSFARGYEQYF.

The chain joins TRBV27 to TRBJ2-7, with TRBD2 matching over 10 bases. CDR3 length equals 17 residues. Germline-derived CDR1 and CDR2 are MNHEY and SMNVEV (reference sequence). V trimming: 5 bases; J trimming: 1 base; junction bases outside the gene matches: 11. CDR3 nucleotide sequence: TGTGCCAGCAGTCCCTTTTCGATAGCGGGAGGTTCCTACGAGCAGTACTTC. Protein: CASSPFSIAGGSYEQYF.

This chain uses TRBV7-9 with TRBJ2-1; TRBD2 matches at 13 bases. Germline V gene sequence: CDR1 SEHNR, CDR2 FQNEAQ (reference sequence). The CDR3 loop spans 17 amino acids. Trimming took 4 bases from V and 5 from J; bases not matched to a gene: 8. CDR3 sequence (DNA): TGTGCCAGCAGCTACCCCGACGGGACTAGCGGGGACAATGAGCAGTTCTTC. Translated, it gives CASSYPDGTSGDNEQFF.

The CDR3 reads CASSSPIGVLYEQYF. In nucleotides, the CDR3 is TGTGCCAGCAGTTCCCCGATTGGGGTTCTATACGAGCAGTACTTC. The chain recombines TRBV28 with TRBJ2-7; D gene ambiguous. The V and J ends lost 4 bases and 4 bases respectively, with 17 bases between them. The CDR3 extends over 15 amino acids. Per the germline V gene, CDR1 is MDHEN and CDR2 is SYDVKM.

CDR3 sequence: CASSSGQDNTDTQYF. The CDR3 DNA reads as TGTGCCAGCAGCTCGGGACAGGACAACACAGATACGCAGTATTTT. The chain joins TRBV5-6 to TRBJ2-3; TRBD1 agrees at 8 bases. The CDR3 contains 15 residues. V lost 3 bases and J lost 2; bases outside the gene matches: 5. The germline CDR1 and CDR2 sequences are SGHDT and YYEEEE.

This chain joins TRBV12-3 or TRBV12-4 and TRBJ1-2; D is unresolved. The V end lost 6 bases, the J end lost 0 bases, and 17 bases lay between the germline ends. The CDR3 is made up of 16 amino acids. The DNA of the CDR3 is TGTGCCAGCAGCCAGTTATTGGGAATTTCTAACTATGGCTACACCTTC. Residues: CASSQLLGISNYGYTF.

This clonotype was seen once. The V gene is TRBV12-3 or TRBV12-4, the J gene TRBJ1-5; a possible D gene is TRBD1 (5 bases). The CDR3 spans 14 residues. Trimming shortened V by 4 bases and J by 0 bases, and 7 bases separated the two germline ends. CDR3 sequence reads: CASSSTASNQPQHF. The CDR3 coding sequence is TGTGCCAGCAGTTCGACAGCTAGCAATCAGCCCCAGCATTTT.

The chain combines TRBV7-6 with TRBJ1-3; the D gene is possibly TRBD1 (6 bases). The CDR3 runs 14 residues. Germline assignment: CDR1 SGHVS and CDR2 FNYEAQ. V was pared by 7 bases and J by 0 bases, with 10 bases between. This CDR3 is CASTGVSSGNTIYF. CDR3 nucleotide sequence: TGTGCCAGCACAGGGGTTAGCTCTGGAAACACCATATATTTT.